The 8 T cell receptor beta chains in this list originate from one sample, sequenced in a study of T cell repertoires in cytomegalovirus infection. From the reads, TCRdb called clonotypes with MiXCR, one entry per CDR3 protein. The sample carries around 280,000 distinct CDR3 sequences, roughly 15% recorded once. The sequenced sample consisted of PBMCs. All receptors come from a human donor in good health (CMV status not recorded). Some clones in this sample may be carry-over from other donors' samples.

This clonotype was seen repeatedly, ten times or more. The DNA is omitted, as the CDR3 cannot be located on it reliably, and the CDR3 follows TCRdb's listing. V is TRBV12-3 or TRBV12-4 and J is TRBJ2-6; the table calls TRBD2, which could not be checked here. The CDR3 adds up to 19 amino acids, both ends counted. This CDR3 is CASSSSMTSGSSGANVLTF.

This clonotype came up many times. The chain carries TRBV4-1 and TRBJ1-2; the D is unclear. Trimming removed 2 bases from V and 0 bases from J, with 10 bases in between. The germline gives CDR1 MGHRA, CDR2 YSYEKL. The CDR3 has 15 residues. The CDR3 loop is CASSQSPGSNYGYTF. The CDR3 coding sequence is TGCGCCAGCAGCCAATCCCCAGGATCTAACTATGGCTACACCTTC.

The CDR3 is CASSETLAGGPNEQFF. In DNA form, the CDR3 reads TGTGCCAGCAGTGAAACCCTAGCGGGAGGGCCCAATGAGCAGTTCTTC. This chain joins TRBV2 and TRBJ2-1, with 12 bases identical to TRBD2. The CDR3 is 16 amino acids. The germline V gene encodes CDR1 SNHLY and CDR2 FYNNEI. The J segment lost 6 bases and the V segment lost 2 bases, leaving 5 bases of the junction unmatched. The full variable domain, completed using reference TRBV2 and TRBJ2-1, is EPEVTQTPSHQVTQMGQEVILRCVPISNHLYFYWYRQILGQKVEFLVSFYNNEISEKSEIFDDQFSVERPDGSNFTLKIRSTKLEDSAMYFCASSETLAGGPNEQFFGPGTRLTVL.

This clonotype showed up many times. The chain is built from TRBV28 and TRBJ2-1, with D perhaps TRBD1 (5 bases). The V gene lost 5 bases and the J gene lost 4 bases, with 9 bases spanning the gap. Per germline, CDR1 MDHEN and CDR2 SYDVKM. The CDR3 consists of 13 residues. This chain's CDR3 is CASSVGAYNEQFF. The CDR3 region has the DNA TGTGCCAGCAGTGTTGGGGCGTACAATGAGCAGTTCTTC.

The genes are TRBV20-1 and TRBJ2-5; D possibly uses TRBD1 or TRBD2 (6 bases each). V was cut by 4 bases and J by 4 bases, with 10 bases left in between. This CDR3 region has 12 residues. Germline V gene sequence: CDR1 DFQATT, CDR2 SNEGSKA (reference sequence). CDR3 DNA: TGCAGTGCTAAGGAGGGGGGAGAGACCCAGTACTTC. This sequence encodes CSAKEGGETQYF.

The chain is built from TRBV20-1 and TRBJ1-6; the match to TRBD1 covers 10 bases. The CDR3 is 15 amino acids. V shed 5 bases, J shed 6 bases, and the junction held 7 bases outside the gene matches. Looked up from germline, CDR1 is DFQATT and CDR2 is SNEGSKA (reference sequence). The CDR3 DNA sequence: TGCAGTGCTCATCGACAGGGGGCGGGTAATTCACCCCTCCACTTT. It is translated as CSAHRQGAGNSPLHF.

This clonotype was seen many times. The chain has TRBV12-3 or TRBV12-4 and TRBJ2-1; 7 positions match TRBD1. J lost 0 bases, V lost 4 bases, and 0 bases had no gene match. The CDR3 is made up of 14 amino acids. The CDR3 region is CASSWDSSYNEQFF. The DNA for the CDR3 is TGTGCCAGCAGTTGGGACAGCTCCTACAATGAGCAGTTCTTC.

The table lists this clonotype with many counts. V is TRBV7-2 and J is TRBJ1-2, with 10 nucleotides matching TRBD1. Unmatched junction bases numbered 4, after V lost 6 bases and J lost 6 bases. The CDR3 is made up of 13 amino acids. CDR1 is SGHTA and CDR2 is FQGNSA in the germline V gene. CDR3 in DNA: TGTGCCAGCAGAGCCGGGACAGGGGATGGCTACACCTTC. The encoded protein is CASRAGTGDGYTF.